The entry below gives a single T cell receptor (beta chain) sequence along with its context. The antigen is unknown. The sample belongs to a study of blood T cells in healthy people across ages. Donors gave roughly 10 milliliters of peripheral blood apiece. Each sample had at least 7 million PBMCs isolated. Broader study findings: It was not known whether donors were CMV positive (a possible confounder of expanded clonotype changes).

CDR1 is LGHDT, CDR2 YNNKEL, per germline (reference sequence). The CDR3 is 14 residues long. Deletions cut 4 bases from V and 2 bases from J, with 9 bases between. Primed by a sample-barcoded 5' primer and a J-beta primer mix, a second PCR proceeded for roughly 7 to 11 cycles. Every molecule of cDNA carried a tag from a template-switch adaptor with 12 random nucleotides. TCRdb re-called the 5' RACE reads through MiXCR, storing one row per CDR3 protein. Here the sample spans roughly 790,000 distinct CDR3 sequences, around 40% being singletons. The TCR sequence derives from a woman aged 55-69 years in good health. Specimen: blood. The V and J genes are TRBV3-1 and TRBJ1-5; no reliable D call. CDR3 DNA: TGTGCCAGCAGCCCCGGGTATGGCAATCAGCCCCAGCATTTT. Translated: CASSPGYGNQPQHF. The whole variable domain, remainder taken from reference TRBV3-1 and TRBJ1-5, is DTAVSQTPKYLVTQMGNDKSIKCEQNLGHDTMYWYKQDSKKFLKIMFSYNNKELIINETVPNRFSPKSPDKAHLNLHINSLELGDSAVYFCASSPGYGNQPQHFGDGTRLSIL.